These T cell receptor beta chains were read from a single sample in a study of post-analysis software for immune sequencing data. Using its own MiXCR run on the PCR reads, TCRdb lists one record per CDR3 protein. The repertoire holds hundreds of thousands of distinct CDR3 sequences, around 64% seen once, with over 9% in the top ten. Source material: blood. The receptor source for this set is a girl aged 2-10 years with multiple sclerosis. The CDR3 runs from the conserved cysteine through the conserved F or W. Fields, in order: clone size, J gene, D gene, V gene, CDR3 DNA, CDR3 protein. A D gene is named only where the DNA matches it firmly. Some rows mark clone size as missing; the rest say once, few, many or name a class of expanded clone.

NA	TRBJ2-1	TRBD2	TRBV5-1	TGCGCCAGCAGCTTGGGGTATCTAGCGGCCGCCTACAATGAGCGGTTCTTC	CASSLGYLAAAYNERFF
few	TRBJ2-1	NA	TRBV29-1	TGCAGCGTTTGGGGCGGCCACAATGAGCAGTTCTTC	CSVWGGHNEQFF
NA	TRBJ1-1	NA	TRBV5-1	TGCGCCAGCAGCTTGGCCAGATCCATGCAGACGCCTGAAGCTTTCTTT	CASSLARSMQTPEAFF
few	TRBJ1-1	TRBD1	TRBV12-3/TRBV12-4	TGTGCCAGCAGTGGACAGGTTCTAAACACTGAAGCTTTCTTT	CASSGQVLNTEAFF
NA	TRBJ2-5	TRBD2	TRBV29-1	TGCAGCGTTGGTAGCGGGGGGTTCCAAGAGACCCAGTACTTC	CSVGSGGFQETQYF
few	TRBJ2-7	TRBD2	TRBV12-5	TGTGCTAGTGGTCCTCCCGGGGGGGGCGGTGACTCCTACGAGCAGTACTTC	CASGPPGGGGDSYEQYF
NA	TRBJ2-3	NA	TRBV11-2	TGTGCCAGCAGCACGTGGTACGGGGGCCTCGGTAGCACAGATACGCAGTATTTT	CASSTWYGGLGSTDTQYF
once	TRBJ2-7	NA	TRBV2	TGTGCCAGCAGTGAATGGACCTACGAGCAGTACTTC	CASSEWTYEQYF
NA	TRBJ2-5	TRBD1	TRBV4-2	TGTGCCAGCAGCCAAGAAAACAGGGGGCTAAGCAAGGAGACCCAGTACTTC	CASSQENRGLSKETQYF
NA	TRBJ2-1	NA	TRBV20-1	TGCAGTGCTAGAGGCCGGCCCTTGGGGGGACGGGGACGCTCCTACAATGAGCAGTTCTTC	CSARGRPLGGRGRSYNEQFF
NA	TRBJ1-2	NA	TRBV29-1	TGCAGCGTGGAAGTGGGGGGGCGGGAAGGCTACACCTTC	CSVEVGGREGYTF
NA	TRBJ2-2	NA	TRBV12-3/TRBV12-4	TGTGCCAGCACGAACACCGGGGAGCTGTTTTTT	CASTNTGELFF
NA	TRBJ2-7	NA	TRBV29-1	TGCAGCGTTGAGGGTCTGGGAGGATCTGGCAAGCAGTACTTC	CSVEGLGGSGKQYF
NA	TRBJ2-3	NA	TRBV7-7	TGTGCTAGCAGCCCCAGTAGGGTTCTTAATACGCAGTATTTT	CASSPSRVLNTQYF
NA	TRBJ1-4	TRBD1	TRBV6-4	TGTGCCAGCACCAAGTGGCGGGGTACGGGACAGGATGCAACTAATGAAAAACTGTTTTTT	CASTKWRGTGQDATNEKLFF
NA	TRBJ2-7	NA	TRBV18	TGTGCCAGCTCACCGGAGGGGAACGAGCAGTACTTC	CASSPEGNEQYF
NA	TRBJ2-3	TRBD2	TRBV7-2	TGTGCCAGCAGCCGTAGGCTAGCGGGGTTGACAGATACGCAGTATTTT	CASSRRLAGLTDTQYF
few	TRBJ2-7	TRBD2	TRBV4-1	TGCGCCAGCAGCCAAGATCGCGGGAGGTCCCACGAGCAGTACTTC	CASSQDRGRSHEQYF
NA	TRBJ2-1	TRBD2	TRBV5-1	TGCGCCAGCAGCTTGGGACTAGCGGGAGCCTCCTACAATGAGCAGTTCTTC	CASSLGLAGASYNEQFF
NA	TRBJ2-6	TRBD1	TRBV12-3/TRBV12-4	TGTGCCAGCAGTGACAGGGCCTCCCCCTCTGGGGCCAACGTCCGGACTTTC	CASSDRASPSGANVRTF
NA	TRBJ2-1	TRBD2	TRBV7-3	TGTGCCAGCAGCCGGGGTTCTAGCGGGGATGAGCAGTTCTTC	CASSRGSSGDEQFF
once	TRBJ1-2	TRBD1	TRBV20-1	TGCAGTGCTACCCGGGACAGGGAGTGGGGCTACACCTTC	CSATRDREWGYTF
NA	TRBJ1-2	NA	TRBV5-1	TGCGCCAGCAGCTTGGCGTCGGGACTCTCAAACTATGGCTACACCTTC	CASSLASGLSNYGYTF
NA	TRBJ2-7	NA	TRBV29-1	TGCAGCGCCGCGACACTTTCCTACGAGCAGTACTTC	CSAATLSYEQYF
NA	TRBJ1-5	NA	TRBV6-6	TGTGCCAGCAGTGGGGGCGTCAACGGGAATCAGCCCCAGCATTTT	CASSGGVNGNQPQHF
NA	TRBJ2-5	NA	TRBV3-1	TGTGCCAGCAGTCCGCAATCTTCATTAGGCAGGACCCAGTACTTC	CASSPQSSLGRTQYF
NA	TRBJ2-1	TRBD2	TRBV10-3	TGTGCCATCAGCGGCGTGGGGGGGGGTGAGCAGTTCTTC	CAISGVGGGEQFF